This T cell receptor (beta chain) stems from a study of T cell responses to AZD1222 COVID-19 vaccine. Concerning this clone: Antigen specificity is unknown.

Assay: immunoSEQ multiplex PCR; the TCRdb copy retains only in-frame clones and omits some. The sample yields over 130,000 clones, 75% to 95% seen once. Study-wide points: Breadth and depth of Spike-specific TCRs rose after two AZD1222 doses. Females outnumbered males among donors, who were mostly white British; clonal diversity was possibly underestimated. AZD1222 recipients seropositive at baseline numbered only six or seven. Along spike, vaccine-associated CD4 TCRs were found throughout, with dominance at 160-218 and 743-854.

The CDR3 length is 12 residues. Germline loops: CDR1 SEHNR, CDR2 FQNEAQ (reference sequence). The germline V and J ends were trimmed by 5 bases and 3 bases, with 7 bases remaining between them. The material was peripheral blood, obtained 28 days after the second dose of the MenACWY control vaccine. This TCR was sampled from an adult who received the MenACWY meningococcal vaccine as a control. V is TRBV7-9 and J is TRBJ1-1, with D uncertain. The chain's CDR3 is CASSITYTEAFF. The CDR3 DNA is TGTGCCAGCAGCATAACGTACACTGAAGCTTTCTTT.